The clone carrying this TCR beta chain was seen only once. These data come from a study of Ad26.COV2.S vaccination and SARS-CoV-2 variants. The sample's treatment: roughly 19 received Ad26.COV2.S at low or high dose, single or two shots; several received placebo; per-sample allocation not given. The investigators took samples on day 63 after the first vaccine or placebo injection. The assay was immunoSEQ multiplex PCR, and TCRdb's table has in-frame clones only and misses some. In the table there are 430,000 or so clones, approximately 89% of which are singletons. The trim removed 6 bases at V and 7 bases at J, leaving 7 bases unmatched. This CDR3 spans 14 amino acids. The germline V gene encodes CDR1 SNHLY and CDR2 FYNNEI.

This rearrangement joins TRBV2 to TRBJ1-4; 8 bases map to TRBD1. The origin of this receptor is a person aged 18-65 years who received the Ad26.COV2.S COVID-19 vaccine or a placebo. Sequences were derived from peripheral blood, sampled in a trial of Ad26.COV2.S vaccine versus placebo. CDR3 protein: CASSYRGLTEKLFF. CDR3 DNA sequence: TGTGCCAGCAGCTACAGGGGGTTGACTGAAAAACTGTTTTTT. Variable domain in full (rest from reference TRBV2 and TRBJ1-4): EPEVTQTPSHQVTQMGQEVILRCVPISNHLYFYWYRQILGQKVEFLVSFYNNEISEKSEIFDDQFSVERPDGSNFTLKIRSTKLEDSAMYFCASSYRGLTEKLFFGSGTQLSVL.